Listed below are T cell receptor beta chains from one sample, sequenced in a study of vaccination and CD4 T cells after COVID-19. MiXCR, applied by TCRdb to the PCR reads, yields one record per CDR3 protein. This sample has fewer than 30,000 distinct CDR3 sequences, with around 50% found just once. For these receptors, no antigen is known. The source material was CD4+ T cells from blood, cultured in vitro, sampled before SARS-CoV-2 vaccination. These receptors originate from a human donor who received a COVID-19 vaccine. Both conserved end residues are part of each CDR3. A D gene is named only where the DNA matches it firmly. Rows give clone size only sometimes, using once, few, many, or a class for an expanded clone.

>TRBJ2-7|few|TRBV2|NA
CASSDTFLTYEQYF
TGTGCCAGCAGTGACACTTTTTTAACCTACGAGCAGTACTTC
>TRBJ1-1|NA|TRBV5-4|NA
CASSLNPRNEAFF
TGTGCCAGCAGCTTAAATCCGAGGAATGAAGCTTTCTTT
>TRBJ1-1|NA|TRBV20-1|TRBD1
CSARAGGKSEAFF
TGCAGTGCTAGGGCAGGGGGGAAGTCTGAAGCTTTCTTT
>TRBJ1-1|few|TRBV6-1|TRBD1
CASLRQGETEAFF
TGTGCCAGCCTACGACAGGGTGAAACTGAAGCTTTCTTT
>TRBJ1-1|NA|TRBV7-8|NA
CASRSTGGNTEAFF
TGTGCCAGCAGATCCACGGGGGGGAACACTGAAGCTTTCTTT
>TRBJ2-3|few|TRBV7-2|TRBD2
CASSHLAGGQTDTQYF
TGTGCCAGCAGCCACTTAGCGGGGGGTCAGACAGATACGCAGTATTTT
>TRBJ2-5|NA|TRBV3-1|NA
CASSRRTADQETQYF
TGTGCCAGCAGCCGACGGACGGCTGACCAAGAGACCCAGTACTTC
>TRBJ2-3|NA|TRBV12-3/TRBV12-4|NA
CASTRHSTDTQYF
TGTGCCAGCACAAGACACTCTACAGATACGCAGTATTTT
>TRBJ2-1|NA|TRBV18|NA
CASWQVSSYNEQFF
TGTGCCAGCTGGCAGGTGAGCTCCTACAATGAGCAGTTCTTC
>TRBJ2-7|few|TRBV7-2|NA
CASSLGDRPWSYEQYF
TGTGCCAGCAGCTTAGGAGACAGGCCCTGGTCCTACGAGCAGTACTTC
>TRBJ1-1|NA|TRBV14|NA
CASSQDVGITEAFF
TGTGCCAGCAGCCAAGACGTCGGGATCACTGAAGCTTTCTTT
>TRBJ1-2|NA|TRBV3-1|NA
CASSQGGLTNYGYTF
TGTGCCAGCAGCCAGGGGGGGTTAACTAACTATGGCTACACCTTC
>TRBJ1-2|NA|TRBV12-5|NA
CATLGGDGYTF
TGTGCTACCCTAGGGGGGGATGGCTACACCTTC
>TRBJ1-6|NA|TRBV6-5|NA
CASSYSRREGPPLHF
TGTGCCAGCAGTTACTCTCGGCGTGAGGGGCCACCCCTCCACTTT
>TRBJ1-2|few|TRBV10-3|NA
CAISSIRSANYGYTF
TGTGCCATCAGTTCGATCAGAAGCGCTAACTATGGCTACACCTTC
>TRBJ1-1|NA|TRBV18|TRBD1
CASGTGVNTEAFF
TGTGCCAGCGGCACAGGGGTAAACACTGAAGCTTTCTTT
>TRBJ1-5|NA|TRBV21-1|NA
CASSKEGSGRGNQPQHF
TGTGCCAGCAGCAAAGAGGGATCGGGACGGGGCAATCAGCCCCAGCATTTT
>TRBJ2-3|NA|TRBV11-3|TRBD2
CASSLRQASGGDTQYF
TGTGCCAGCAGCTTACGTCAGGCTAGCGGCGGAGATACGCAGTATTTT
>TRBJ1-2|NA|TRBV7-8|NA
CASSFDSYGYTF
TGTGCCAGCAGCTTTGACAGCTATGGCTACACCTTC
>TRBJ2-5|NA|TRBV6-1|TRBD2
CASSVSGGETQYF
TGTGCCAGCAGTGTAAGCGGGGGGGAGACCCAGTACTTC
>TRBJ2-2|NA|TRBV20-1|TRBD2
CSARGGGWAGELFF
TGCAGTGCTAGAGGGGGAGGGTGGGCCGGGGAGCTGTTTTTT
>TRBJ1-5|NA|TRBV21-1|NA
CASSKVGEGTGHQPQHF
NA
>TRBJ2-5|NA|TRBV3-1|NA
CASSRDSDLPQETQYF
TGTGCCAGCAGCCGGGACTCGGATCTACCCCAAGAGACCCAGTACTTC
>TRBJ2-6|NA|TRBV19|NA
CASSISNRLFSGANVLTF
TGTGCCAGTAGTATAAGTAATCGGCTATTCTCTGGGGCCAACGTCCTGACTTTC
>TRBJ1-2|NA|TRBV5-3|NA
CASSFMDRDNYGYTF
TGTGCCAGCAGCTTCATGGACAGAGATAACTATGGCTACACCTTC
>TRBJ1-6|few|TRBV19|NA
CASSPGTWTINNSPLHF
TGTGCCAGTAGCCCCGGGACCTGGACAATTAATAATTCACCCCTCCACTTT
>TRBJ2-5|NA|TRBV19|TRBD1
CASSKGQGALKETQYF
TGTGCCAGTAGTAAGGGACAGGGGGCCCTTAAAGAGACCCAGTACTTC
>TRBJ2-3|NA|TRBV19|NA
CASSIQDPRDTQYF
TGTGCCAGTAGTATCCAGGATCCTCGGGATACGCAGTATTTT
>TRBJ2-7|NA|TRBV25-1|TRBD1
CASSEYKGLTGGEQYF
TGTGCCAGCAGTGAATATAAAGGGTTAACAGGGGGCGAGCAGTACTTC
>TRBJ1-5|few|TRBV6-5|TRBD1
CASSYDRGQPQHF
TGTGCCAGCAGTTACGACAGGGGCCAGCCCCAGCATTTT
>TRBJ2-5|NA|TRBV20-1|NA
CSARSRINVETQYF
TGCAGTGCTAGATCCCGTATAAATGTGGAGACCCAGTACTTC
>TRBJ2-7|NA|TRBV6-1|TRBD1
CASSDRDRAYEQYF
TGTGCCAGCAGTGACCGGGACAGGGCCTACGAGCAGTACTTC
>TRBJ1-6|NA|TRBV6-1|TRBD1
CASSRTGTGNSPLHF
TGTGCCAGCAGTCGCACAGGGACAGGAAATTCACCCCTCCACTTT
>TRBJ1-2|NA|TRBV6-1|TRBD1
CASRDRNYGYTF
TGTGCCAGCAGGGACAGGAACTATGGCTACACCTTC
>TRBJ1-5|few|TRBV12-3/TRBV12-4|NA
CASSLDGRSNQPQHF
TGTGCCAGCAGTCTGGACGGACGAAGCAATCAGCCCCAGCATTTT
>TRBJ1-2|NA|TRBV7-9|TRBD1
CASSFGQGGNYGYTF
TGTGCCAGCAGCTTCGGACAGGGGGGCAACTATGGCTACACCTTC
>TRBJ1-2|NA|TRBV30|NA
CAWSAGQGWYGYTF
TGTGCCTGGAGCGCGGGGCAGGGCTGGTATGGCTACACCTTC
>TRBJ1-2|NA|TRBV29-1|TRBD1
CTTSEGARGYTF
TGCACGACATCCGAGGGGGCACGTGGCTACACCTTC
>TRBJ1-5|once|TRBV12-3/TRBV12-4|TRBD1
CASSLVLRAGTGGTIKQPQHF
TGTGCCAGCAGTTTAGTCCTCCGGGCCGGGACAGGGGGTACTATTAAGCAGCCCCAGCATTTT
>TRBJ2-2|NA|TRBV5-1|TRBD1
CASSVDRAGELFF
TGCGCCAGCAGCGTCGACAGGGCGGGGGAGCTGTTTTTT
>TRBJ2-1|few|TRBV20-1|TRBD2
CSASSGGQQYVQFF
TGCAGTGCTAGTTCGGGGGGGCAGCAATATGTGCAGTTCTTC
>TRBJ2-5|NA|TRBV6-5|NA
CASSYLETQYF
TGTGCCAGCAGTTATCTGGAGACCCAGTACTTC
>TRBJ1-5|NA|TRBV6-5|NA
CASSYRGSQPQHF
TGTGCCAGCAGTTACAGAGGGAGTCAGCCCCAGCATTTT
>TRBJ1-2|few|TRBV10-2|TRBD1
CASSDGGRGNYGYTF
TGCGCCAGCAGTGATGGGGGCAGGGGGAACTATGGCTACACCTTC
>TRBJ2-7|once|TRBV10-2|NA
CASSDPKMNEQYF
TGCGCCAGCAGTGACCCCAAGATGAACGAGCAGTACTTC
>TRBJ2-7|NA|TRBV3-1|TRBD1
CASSHTRDRVTGGRYEQYF
TGTGCCAGCAGCCACACCCGGGACAGGGTGACGGGAGGACGCTACGAGCAGTACTTC